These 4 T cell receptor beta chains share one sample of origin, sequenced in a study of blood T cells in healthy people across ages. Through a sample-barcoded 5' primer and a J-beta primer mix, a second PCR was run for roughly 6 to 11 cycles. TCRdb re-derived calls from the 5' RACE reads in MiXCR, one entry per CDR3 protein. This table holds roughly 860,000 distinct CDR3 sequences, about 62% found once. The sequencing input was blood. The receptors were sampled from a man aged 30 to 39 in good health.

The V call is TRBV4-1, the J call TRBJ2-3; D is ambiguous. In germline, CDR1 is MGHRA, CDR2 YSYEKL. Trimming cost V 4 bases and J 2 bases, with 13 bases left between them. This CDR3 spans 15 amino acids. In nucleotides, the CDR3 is TGCGCCAGCAGCCCATCCCCACGGGCCACAGATACGCAGTATTTT. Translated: CASSPSPRATDTQYF.

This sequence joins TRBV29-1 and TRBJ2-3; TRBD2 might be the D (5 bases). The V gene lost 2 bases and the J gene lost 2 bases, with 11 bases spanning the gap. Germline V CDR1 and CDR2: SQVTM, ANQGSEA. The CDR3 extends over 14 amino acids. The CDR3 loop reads CSVESGENTDTQYF. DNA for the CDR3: TGCAGCGTTGAAAGTGGGGAGAACACAGATACGCAGTATTTT.

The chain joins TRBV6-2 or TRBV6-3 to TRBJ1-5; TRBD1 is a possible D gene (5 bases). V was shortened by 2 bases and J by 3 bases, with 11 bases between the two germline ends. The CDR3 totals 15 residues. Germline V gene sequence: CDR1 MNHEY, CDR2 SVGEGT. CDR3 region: CASSYQDSYNQPQHF. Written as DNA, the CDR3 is TGTGCCAGCAGTTACCAAGACAGCTACAATCAGCCCCAGCATTTT.

DNA for the CDR3: TGTGCCAGCAGCTTAGCGACAGGCCTTGATTCACCCCTCCACTTT. Its protein product is CASSLATGLDSPLHF. V gene TRBV7-9 combines with J gene TRBJ1-6; perhaps TRBD1 as D (6 bases). Trimming took off 0 bases at V and 8 bases at J, with 11 bases between the two ends. The CDR3 loop spans 15 amino acids. Per germline, CDR1 SEHNR and CDR2 FQNEAQ (reference sequence).